Listed here are 30 T cell receptor beta chains from one sample, sequenced in a study of blood T cell repertoires in COVID-19. Produced via immunoSEQ multiplex PCR; TCRdb's table is partial and in-frame only. The sample has about 120,000 clones; 79% are singletons. Sequencing was carried out using peripheral blood. The origin of the receptors is a middle-aged man with active or convalescent COVID-19.

As DNA, the CDR3 is TGTGCCAGCAGCCTCTCCGGGACATTCGGAAACACCATATATTTT. Translation: CASSLSGTFGNTIYF. The chain has TRBV14 and TRBJ1-3; D may be TRBD1 (6 bases). CDR1 is SGHDN, CDR2 FVKESK, per germline. Trimming took 4 bases from V and 4 from J, leaving 14 bases between them. The CDR3 extends over 15 amino acids.

This sequence joins TRBV5-5 and TRBJ1-3; D ambiguous. The CDR3 runs 14 residues. V dropped 1 base and J dropped 3 bases, with 8 bases sitting between them. Germline CDR1 is SGHKS and CDR2 is YYEKEE (reference sequence). In DNA, the CDR3 is TGTGCCAGCAGCTTGTTGCCGGGTGGAAACACCATATATTTT. Translating it yields CASSLLPGGNTIYF.

The V call is TRBV11-1, the J call TRBJ2-3; D remains ambiguous. The CDR3 loop spans 13 amino acids. Looked up from germline, CDR1 is SGHAT and CDR2 is FQDESV (reference sequence). V lost 5 bases and J 5 bases, leaving 11 bases between the germline ends. The CDR3 DNA follows: TGTGCCAGCAGCAGCCGGCGACTAGATACGCAGTATTTT. Amino acid sequence: CASSSRRLDTQYF.

This sequence joins TRBV2 and TRBJ2-5; 7 bases are shared with TRBD1. The CDR3 extends over 16 amino acids. The V and J ends lost 4 bases and 4 bases, in that order; junction bases with no gene match: 12. In germline, CDR1 is SNHLY, CDR2 FYNNEI. DNA of the CDR3: TGTGCCAGCAGTGCTTCCAAAGGGGGCAGGGGAGAGACCCAGTACTTC. This sequence encodes CASSASKGGRGETQYF.

The rearrangement joins TRBV13 to TRBJ1-2; a weak D match, TRBD1 (6 bases). This CDR3 has 14 amino acids. The germline V and J ends were trimmed by 5 bases and 5 bases, with 15 bases remaining between them. The germline CDR1 and CDR2 sequences are PRHDT and FYEKMQ (reference sequence). CDR3 in DNA: TGTGCCAGCAGCCTCAGACAGGCTGATTATGGCTACACCTTC. Protein sequence: CASSLRQADYGYTF.

V and J are TRBV6-5 and TRBJ2-7; weak D call: TRBD1 (5 bases). The V and J ends lost 8 bases and 0 bases respectively, with 14 bases between them. The germline V gene encodes CDR1 MNHEY and CDR2 SVGAGI. The CDR3 is 14 residues long. CDR3 residues: CASPPPGPSYEQYF. In DNA, the CDR3 is TGTGCCAGCCCCCCGCCAGGGCCCTCCTACGAGCAGTACTTC.

The V and J genes are TRBV30 and TRBJ2-1; 8 bases line up with TRBD2. Germline V lookup: CDR1 GTSNPN, CDR2 SVGIG (reference sequence). The CDR3 loop spans 15 amino acids. Trimming cost V 4 bases and J 6 bases; bases outside gene matches: 11. The CDR3 is CAWTVLSGGFNEQFF. In nucleotides, the CDR3 is TGTGCCTGGACCGTACTATCGGGGGGGTTCAATGAGCAGTTCTTC.

V gene TRBV6-5 combines with J gene TRBJ1-2; D unresolved. CDR1 and CDR2 (germline): MNHEY, SVGAGI. This CDR3 comprises 13 residues. V lost 10 bases, J lost 4 bases, and 16 bases lay in between. The CDR3 is CATRRVESYGYTF. The CDR3 bases are TGTGCCACTCGGAGGGTAGAGAGCTATGGCTACACCTTC.

The V and J genes are TRBV10-3 and TRBJ2-2; possible D gene TRBD1, 5 bases. The CDR3 is 14 residues long. Trimming left V 7 bases short and J 2 bases short, with 11 bases between. CDR1 is ENHRY and CDR2 is SYGVKD in the germline V gene. CDR3 nucleotides: TGTGCCATCACCGGGCAGGGAAACACCGGGGAGCTGTTTTTT. It encodes CAITGQGNTGELFF.

The chain combines TRBV28 with TRBJ2-1; 12 bases line up with TRBD1. CDR3 length equals 16 residues. From germline, CDR1 is MDHEN and CDR2 SYDVKM. The V segment lost 6 bases and the J segment 5 bases; nucleotides outside the gene matches: 8. DNA of the CDR3: TGTGCCAGCAGGGGACAGGGGGCCTCTTTCCACAATGAGCAGTTCTTC. Translating it yields CASRGQGASFHNEQFF.

This chain links TRBV4-3 with TRBJ1-2; 7 nucleotides match TRBD1. The CDR3 contains 16 residues. With 0 bases clipped from V and 5 bases from J, the junction kept 9 bases outside the gene matches. Germline V gene sequence: CDR1 LGHNA, CDR2 YSLEER. The CDR3 loop reads CASSQDMGDSEYGYTF. Here the CDR3 DNA reads TGCGCCAGCAGCCAAGACATGGGGGACAGCGAATATGGCTACACCTTC.

The rearrangement joins TRBV4-3 to TRBJ1-1; D remains unclear. From germline, CDR1 is LGHNA and CDR2 YSLEER. CDR3 length equals 13 residues. The V and J ends lost 4 bases and 0 bases respectively, with 6 bases between them. CDR3 coding DNA: TGCGCCAGCAGCCGTAGCCTGAACACTGAAGCTTTCTTT. Translation: CASSRSLNTEAFF.

The CDR3 bases are TGTGCCAGCAGCCAGGAGTCTCCGGCGCCCCTCCACTTT. Residues: CASSQESPAPLHF. The V and J genes are TRBV4-2 and TRBJ1-6; D remains unclear. The germline V gene has CDR1 LGHNA and CDR2 YNFKEQ. V was trimmed by 3 bases and J by 13 bases, leaving 13 bases between them. There are 13 residues in the CDR3.

V gene TRBV5-1 combines with J gene TRBJ1-2, with 10 bases fitting TRBD1. Germline CDR1 is SGHRS and CDR2 is YFSETQ. The CDR3 sequence is 15 residues long. With 5 bases clipped from V and 0 bases from J, the junction kept 4 bases outside the gene matches. CDR3 in amino acids: CASRTGGQANYGYTF. The CDR3 DNA is TGCGCCAGCAGGACAGGGGGCCAGGCTAACTATGGCTACACCTTC.

This clone was counted once. The chain combines TRBV5-5 with TRBJ2-7; 13 bases fit TRBD2. Trimming removed 4 bases from V and 2 bases from J; junction bases left unmatched: 6. The CDR3 extends over 16 amino acids. The germline gives CDR1 SGHKS, CDR2 YYEKEE (reference sequence). The CDR3 loop reads CASSRGTSGAAYEQYF. The CDR3 DNA sequence: TGTGCCAGCAGCCGCGGGACTAGCGGGGCCGCCTACGAGCAGTACTTC.

This clone has a single count. The V gene is TRBV19, the J gene TRBJ1-2; D gene ambiguous. Looked up from germline, CDR1 is LNHDA and CDR2 is SQIVND (reference sequence). The CDR3 is made up of 15 amino acids. The V gene lost 3 bases and the J gene lost 5 bases, with 16 bases spanning the gap. CDR3 DNA sequence: TGTGCCAGTAGTATTGTACGTGGCGGACTGTATGGCTACACCTTC. Its translation is CASSIVRGGLYGYTF.

The chain combines TRBV6-6 with TRBJ1-6; the D gene is possibly TRBD1 (6 bases). CDR3 length: 14 residues. CDR1 and CDR2 (germline): MNHNY, SVGAGI (reference sequence). Trimming shortened V by 6 bases and J by 0 bases, and 6 bases separated the two germline ends. The CDR3 spells CASRDSSYNSPLHF. CDR3 sequence (DNA): TGTGCCAGCAGGGACAGCTCCTATAATTCACCCCTCCACTTT.

The chain recombines TRBV9 with TRBJ1-3, with 7 nucleotides matching TRBD1. Germline lookup yields CDR1 SGDLS and CDR2 YYNGEE. The CDR3 runs 19 residues. V dropped 0 bases and J dropped 1; count of bases not matched to a gene: 13. In nucleotides, the CDR3 is TGTGCCAGCAGCGTAGCCGGGGGGGGACAGATAGATTCTGGAAACACCATATATTTT. Amino acid sequence: CASSVAGGGQIDSGNTIYF.

V is TRBV28 and J is TRBJ2-3, with D tentatively TRBD1 (6 bases). Trimming removed 10 bases from V and 7 bases from J, with 18 bases in between. The CDR3 is 13 amino acids. Germline values: CDR1 MDHEN, CDR2 SYDVKM. The CDR3 sequence is CATRGPTDYTQYF. The CDR3 nucleotides are TGTGCCACCAGGGGTCCGACAGACTATACGCAGTATTTT.

This sequence joins TRBV5-1 and TRBJ1-2, with 8 nucleotides matching TRBD1. CDR1 and CDR2 from the germline V gene are SGHRS and YFSETQ. The CDR3 is 16 amino acids. The J segment lost 6 bases and the V segment lost 4 bases, leaving 14 bases of the junction unmatched. CDR3 loop: CASSPGTGEVPDGYTF. CDR3 sequence (DNA): TGCGCCAGCAGCCCTGGGACAGGTGAAGTCCCGGATGGCTACACCTTC. The variable domain in full, with the rest retrieved from reference TRBV5-1 and TRBJ1-2, is KAGVTQTPRYLIKTRGQQVTLSCSPISGHRSVSWYQQTPGQGLQFLFEYFSETQRNKGNFPGRFSGRQFSNSRSEMNVSTLELGDSALYLCASSPGTGEVPDGYTFGSGTRLTVV.

A few counts support this clone. The gene calls are TRBV7-2 and TRBJ2-1; 8 bases are shared with TRBD2. Germline V gene data show CDR1 as SGHTA and CDR2 as FQGNSA. The CDR3 is 15 residues long. After removal of 5 bases from V and 3 bases from J, the junction contained 6 bases not matched to a gene. The DNA for the CDR3 is TGTGCCAGCAGCCCCTCGGGGGGGCTCTACAATGAGCAGTTCTTC. This encodes CASSPSGGLYNEQFF.

This chain uses TRBV4-3 with TRBJ1-3; D might be TRBD1 (5 bases). Per germline, CDR1 LGHNA and CDR2 YSLEER. Between the trimmed V and J ends, which lost 0 bases and 0 bases, there was a span of 15 bases. This CDR3 region has 18 residues. The CDR3 region is CASSQDLGQAGSGNTIYF. The CDR3 DNA reads as TGCGCCAGCAGCCAAGATCTGGGGCAGGCTGGCTCTGGAAACACCATATATTTT.

The rearrangement uses TRBV6-5 and TRBJ1-3; no reliable D call. The germline V gene encodes CDR1 MNHEY and CDR2 SVGAGI. The CDR3 is made up of 16 amino acids. V was trimmed by 0 bases and J by 0 bases, leaving 9 bases between them. In DNA, the CDR3 is TGTGCCAGCAGTTACTCGTATAGCTACTCTGGAAACACCATATATTTT. Its translation is CASSYSYSYSGNTIYF.

To note about this clone: The junction does not match germline at one end; this may be a read error. The V call is TRBV2, the J call TRBJ2-4, with D unclear. Per germline, CDR1 SNHLY and CDR2 FYNNEI. The CDR3 spans 9 residues. For the CDR3, the DNA is TGTGCCAGCAGTCTTGGCACCGACTTC. Translated, it gives CASSLGTDF.

This sequence joins TRBV4-3 and TRBJ1-1; D call uncertain. Per germline, CDR1 LGHNA and CDR2 YSLEER. Between the trimmed V and J ends, which lost 4 bases and 5 bases, there was a span of 11 bases. The CDR3 consists of 13 residues. For the CDR3, the DNA is TGCGCCAGCAGCCTACTCGGGGAAACTGAAGCTTTCTTT. This gives the protein CASSLLGETEAFF.

The chain carries TRBV9 and TRBJ1-4; 10 positions agree with TRBD1. CDR1 and CDR2 (germline): SGDLS, YYNGEE. With 3 bases clipped from V and 4 bases from J, the junction kept 3 bases outside the gene matches. The CDR3 contains 15 residues. CDR3 DNA sequence: TGTGCCAGCAGCGATGGACAGGGGGTTAATGAAAAACTGTTTTTT. Protein: CASSDGQGVNEKLFF. Filled out from reference TRBV9 and TRBJ1-4, the complete variable domain reads DSGVTQTPKHLITATGQRVTLRCSPRSGDLSVYWYQQSLDQGLQFLIQYYNGEERAKGNILERFSAQQFPDLHSELNLSSLELGDSALYFCASSDGQGVNEKLFFGSGTQLSVL.

The V gene is TRBV6-6, the J gene TRBJ1-2, with D tentatively TRBD1 (5 bases). The CDR3 contains 14 residues. Germline values: CDR1 MNHNY, CDR2 SVGAGI (reference sequence). V was cut by 5 bases and J by 8 bases, with 18 bases left in between. The CDR3 DNA sequence: TGTGCCAGCAGTCAGACCCGGGGGTTCACGGGCTACACCTTC. Translation: CASSQTRGFTGYTF.

The CDR3 protein is CASSLGPGEYEQYF. CDR3 in DNA: TGTGCCAGCAGCTTAGGGCCGGGGGAATACGAGCAGTACTTC. V is TRBV7-6 and J is TRBJ2-7; weak D call: TRBD2 (6 bases). Germline CDR1 SGHVS, CDR2 FNYEAQ. CDR3 length equals 14 residues. V was pared by 1 base and J by 4 bases, with 11 bases between.

The chain combines TRBV11-2 with TRBJ1-1; TRBD1 might be the D (6 bases). The CDR3 spans 15 residues. CDR1 is SGHAT, CDR2 FQNNGV, per germline. The V end lost 2 bases, the J end lost 7 bases, and 17 bases lay between the germline ends. The CDR3, as DNA: TGTGCCAGCAGCTTAAGAGGACAGAGGGAGAGTGAAGCTTTCTTT. It yields the protein CASSLRGQRESEAFF.

The chain joins TRBV19 to TRBJ2-7, with TRBD1 matching over 12 bases. CDR1 is LNHDA, CDR2 SQIVND, per germline (reference sequence). J gave up 4 bases and V 5 bases, and 6 bases lay outside the gene matches. This CDR3 has 15 amino acids. CDR3 DNA sequence: TGTGCCAGTAGTTTGGGGACAGGGGGCTTATACGAGCAGTACTTC. Protein sequence: CASSLGTGGLYEQYF.